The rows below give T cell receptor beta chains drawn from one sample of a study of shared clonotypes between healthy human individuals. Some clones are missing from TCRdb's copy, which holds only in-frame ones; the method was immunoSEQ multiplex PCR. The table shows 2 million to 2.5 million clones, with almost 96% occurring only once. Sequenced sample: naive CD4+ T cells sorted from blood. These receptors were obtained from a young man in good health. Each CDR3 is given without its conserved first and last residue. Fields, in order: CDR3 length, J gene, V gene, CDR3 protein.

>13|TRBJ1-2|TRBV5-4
ASSAGTLLNYGYT
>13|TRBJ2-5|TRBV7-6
ASSPGTGIVETQY
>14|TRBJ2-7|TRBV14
ASRPSGTGIGNEQY
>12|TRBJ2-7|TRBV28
ASSPPPTGYEQY
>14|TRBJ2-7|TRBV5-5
ASSLGLAGPTYEQY
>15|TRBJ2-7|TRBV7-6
ASSLGTGTGGSYEQY
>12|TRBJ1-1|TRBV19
ASSLGTGNTEAF
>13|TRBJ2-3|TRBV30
AWSATGLLTDTQY
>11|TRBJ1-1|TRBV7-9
ASSLLESTEAF
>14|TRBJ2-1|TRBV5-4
ASSLGNGRGGNEQF
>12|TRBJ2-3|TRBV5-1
ASSLALSGDTQY
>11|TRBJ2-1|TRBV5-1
ASSSDTYNEQF
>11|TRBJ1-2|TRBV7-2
ASSPGPYYGYT
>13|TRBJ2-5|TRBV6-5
ASSYSRQGTQTQY
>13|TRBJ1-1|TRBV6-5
ASSYGTGGGTEAF
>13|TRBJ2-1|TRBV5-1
ASSLATFGGQEQF
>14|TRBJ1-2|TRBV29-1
SVDGGLNHSNYGYT
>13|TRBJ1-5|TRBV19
ASSIWAGDPGPQH
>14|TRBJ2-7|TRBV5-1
ASSLAWTSGAYEQY
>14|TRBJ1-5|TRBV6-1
ASSESTPQGNQPQH
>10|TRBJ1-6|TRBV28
ATGTGDSPLH
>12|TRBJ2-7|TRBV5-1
ASSLTGRRYEQY
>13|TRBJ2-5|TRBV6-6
ASSQVTAPKETQY
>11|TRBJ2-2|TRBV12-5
ASGRGGTGELF
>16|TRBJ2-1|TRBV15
ATSRDVWRVTTYNEQF
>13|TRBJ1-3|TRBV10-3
AISEDTRSGNTIY
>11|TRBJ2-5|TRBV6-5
ASSSGTKETQY
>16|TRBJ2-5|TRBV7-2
ASSRHSGLAGGAETQY
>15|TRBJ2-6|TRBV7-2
ASSPGQSLSGANVLT
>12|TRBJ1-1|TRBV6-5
ASSYSPGSLEAF
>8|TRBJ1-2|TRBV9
ASSGQRHT
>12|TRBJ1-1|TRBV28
ASLDTGARTEAF
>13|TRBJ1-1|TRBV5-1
ASSLDGTGGTEAF
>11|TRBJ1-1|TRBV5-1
ASSPYGNTEAF
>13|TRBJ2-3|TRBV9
ASSGSGRLTDTQY
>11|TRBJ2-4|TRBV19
ASSTTPGVLQY
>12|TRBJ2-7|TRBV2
ASSAYRFSYEQY
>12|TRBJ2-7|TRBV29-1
SVAGTSSSYEQY
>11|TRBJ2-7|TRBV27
ASKATGSHEQY
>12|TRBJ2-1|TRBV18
ASSPGQAYNEQF
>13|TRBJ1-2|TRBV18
ASSPQTDSPHGYT
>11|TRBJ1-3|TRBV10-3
AIRRGLVNTIY